This is a list of T cell receptor beta chains from one sample in a study of T-cell reconstitution after alpha-beta-depleted transplantation in children. Each CDR3 protein is one row after TCRdb ran MiXCR on the PCR reads. This table holds roughly 590,000 distinct CDR3 sequences, approximately 17% found once. The material sequenced was PBMCs from the stem cell graft donor, taken from the stem cell graft. The receptor set was obtained from a human donor who donated a stem cell graft to a child with acute myeloid leukemia. The CDR3 runs from the conserved cysteine through the conserved F or W. A D gene is named only where the DNA matches it firmly. The size field is filled for only some rows; it gives once, few, many or a size class.

TRBV27,TRBJ1-4,few,-,CATGKPTNEKLFF,TGTGCCACGGGAAAGCCAACTAATGAAAAACTGTTTTTT
TRBV4-1,TRBJ2-7,many,-,CASSQDMGSYEQYF,TGCGCCAGCAGCCAAGACATGGGCTCCTACGAGCAGTACTTC
TRBV12-3/TRBV12-4,TRBJ1-6,-,-,CASSLGQVGNSPLHF,TGTGCCAGCAGTTTAGGACAGGTGGGCAATTCACCCCTCCACTTT
TRBV7-2,TRBJ1-1,many,-,CASSARLRQNTEAFF,TGTGCCAGCAGCGCCCGTCTCCGACAGAACACTGAAGCTTTCTTT
TRBV10-3,TRBJ1-5,many,-,CAISTPGADQPQHF,TGTGCCATCAGCACCCCAGGTGCGGATCAGCCCCAGCATTTT
TRBV7-2,TRBJ2-5,-,-,CASSLQAPFQETQYF,TGTGCCAGCAGCTTACAGGCCCCCTTCCAAGAGACCCAGTACTTC
TRBV29-1,TRBJ2-7,many,-,CSVNLGPYEQYF,TGCAGCGTCAACCTGGGCCCCTACGAGCAGTACTTC
TRBV12-3/TRBV12-4,TRBJ2-3,few,-,CASSSPNRGTTDTQYF,TGTGCCAGCAGTTCCCCCAACCGGGGCACCACAGATACGCAGTATTTT
TRBV5-1,TRBJ2-3,once,TRBD2,CASSLGAGGANTQYF,TGCGCCAGCAGCTTGGGAGCGGGGGGGGCGAATACGCAGTATTTT
TRBV20-1,TRBJ2-1,-,-,CSADRHLGRSYNEQFF,TGCAGTGCTGACCGTCATTTGGGGAGGTCCTACAATGAGCAGTTCTTC
TRBV20-1,TRBJ2-3,few,TRBD2,CSAPPGGETSTDTQYF,TGCAGTGCTCCGCCCGGGGGGGAAACTAGCACAGATACGCAGTATTTT
TRBV20-1,TRBJ2-3,-,TRBD2,CSAFSGGAGDTQYF,TGCAGTGCTTTTAGCGGGGGGGCCGGGGATACGCAGTATTTT
TRBV12-3/TRBV12-4,TRBJ2-3,few,-,CASNLITARTDTQYF,TGTGCCAGCAACCTCATAACTGCACGCACAGATACGCAGTATTTT
TRBV5-1,TRBJ1-2,few,TRBD1,CASSATGVSLGYTF,TGCGCCAGCAGCGCCACAGGGGTCTCGCTAGGCTACACCTTC
TRBV20-1,TRBJ2-2,-,-,CSPVGDTGELFF,TGCAGTCCGGTTGGGGACACCGGGGAGCTGTTTTTT
TRBV29-1,TRBJ2-5,many,TRBD2,CSVSSGRTQYF,TGCAGCGTTTCTAGCGGTAGGACCCAGTACTTC
TRBV5-5,TRBJ1-5,many,-,CASSLNTGYSNQPQHF,TGTGCCAGCAGCTTGAATACAGGTTATAGCAATCAGCCCCAGCATTTT
TRBV24-1,TRBJ2-1,few,-,CATSDLNTGNEQFF,TGTGCCACCAGTGATCTAAACACAGGTAATGAGCAGTTCTTC
TRBV5-5,TRBJ2-5,few,TRBD2,CASSSPQRGLQETQYF,TGTGCCAGCAGCTCACCTCAGCGGGGGCTACAAGAGACCCAGTACTTC
TRBV6-5,TRBJ1-2,-,-,CASSYSPGQGYGYTF,TGTGCCAGCAGTTACAGCCCGGGGCAGGGCTATGGCTACACCTTC
TRBV20-1,TRBJ1-5,few,-,CSVRGIYSNQPQHF,TGCAGTGTACGGGGAATTTATAGCAATCAGCCCCAGCATTTT
TRBV9,TRBJ2-2,many,-,CASSVVPEPNTGELFF,TGTGCCAGCAGCGTAGTTCCGGAACCGAACACCGGGGAGCTGTTTTTT
TRBV6-1,TRBJ1-2,-,-,CASRFEGYTF,TGTGCCAGCAGATTCGAGGGCTACACCTTC
TRBV7-2,TRBJ2-1,-,-,CASSLYPDQKGNEQFF,TGTGCCAGCAGCTTATACCCTGACCAGAAGGGCAATGAGCAGTTTTTC
TRBV20-1,TRBJ1-5,many,TRBD1,CSAKGQGHQPQHF,TGCAGTGCTAAAGGACAGGGCCATCAGCCCCAGCATTTT
TRBV29-1,TRBJ2-5,few,-,CSVVAVGSKETQYF,TGCAGCGTTGTCGCTGTCGGCAGCAAAGAGACCCAGTACTTC
TRBV7-2,TRBJ2-1,many,TRBD2,CASSYLAGGSNNEQFF,TGTGCCAGCAGCTACTTAGCGGGGGGGTCAAACAATGAGCAGTTCTTC
TRBV25-1,TRBJ1-6,few,TRBD1,CASSPPTGIGSPLHF,TGTGCCAGCAGCCCCCCGACAGGGATCGGTTCACCCCTCCACTTT
TRBV7-9,TRBJ1-3,-,-,CASSFSLTNSGNTIYF,TGTGCCAGCAGCTTCTCGCTTACTAACTCTGGAAACACCATATATTTT
TRBV20-1,TRBJ2-1,many,-,CSASKSGTVYNEQFF,TGCAGTGCTTCCAAGTCCGGGACGGTCTACAATGAGCAGTTCTTC
TRBV7-2,TRBJ2-1,many,-,CASSLAGRSLNEQFF,TGTGCCAGCAGCTTAGCAGGGCGCTCCCTCAATGAGCAGTTCTTC
TRBV15,TRBJ2-5,many,-,CATSRPGPAEETQYF,TGTGCCACCAGCAGACCGGGACCCGCCGAAGAGACCCAGTACTTC
TRBV11-1,TRBJ1-1,many,-,CASSSISGNTEAFF,TGTGCCAGCAGTTCCATCAGCGGCAACACTGAAGCTTTCTTT
TRBV5-1,TRBJ2-7,few,TRBD2,CASSLERGLYYEQYF,TGCGCCAGCAGCTTGGAGAGGGGACTATACTACGAGCAGTACTTC
TRBV20-1,TRBJ2-7,many,-,CSARESEREQYF,TGCAGTGCTAGAGAGTCAGAGCGGGAGCAGTACTTC
TRBV4-2,TRBJ1-1,many,-,CASSQDDLPNEAFF,TGTGCCAGCAGCCAAGACGACCTTCCTAATGAAGCTTTCTTT
TRBV28,TRBJ1-1,-,-,CASSLSAAPKITEAFF,TGTGCCAGCAGTTTATCTGCAGCCCCCAAGATCACTGAAGCTTTCTTT
TRBV10-1,TRBJ2-3,once,TRBD1,CASSESLTGGTDTQYF,TGCGCCAGCAGTGAGTCGTTGACAGGGGGCACAGATACGCAGTATTTT
TRBV20-1,TRBJ2-5,many,TRBD2,CSASSGLIKETQYF,TGCAGTGCCAGTTCGGGACTAATAAAAGAGACCCAGTACTTC
TRBV6-5,TRBJ2-1,many,-,CASSAGLNEQFF,TGTGCCAGCAGCGCCGGACTAAATGAGCAGTTCTTC
TRBV2,TRBJ1-6,-,-,CATRGGSPLHF,TGTGCCACCCGCGGGGGTTCACCCCTCCACTTT
TRBV7-9,TRBJ2-5,few,-,CATATGGETQYF,TGTGCAACAGCAACCGGAGGAGAGACCCAGTACTTC
TRBV7-2,TRBJ2-5,many,-,CASSLRIEETQYF,TGTGCCAGCAGCTTAAGGATAGAAGAGACCCAGTACTTC
TRBV25-1,TRBJ1-5,-,TRBD1,CASTDGDRIFRVCSNQPQHF,TGTGCCAGCACCGATGGGGACAGGATTTTTCGGGTTTGCAGCAATCAGCCCCAGCATTTT
TRBV6-5,TRBJ1-1,many,TRBD1,CASSFPGGGMNTEAFF,TGTGCCAGCAGTTTCCCAGGGGGTGGGATGAACACTGAAGCTTTCTTT
TRBV20-1,TRBJ2-1,many,-,CSAPDRYNEQFF,TGCAGTGCTCCGGACAGATACAATGAGCAGTTCTTC
TRBV12-3/TRBV12-4,TRBJ1-5,many,-,CASSHSNQPQHF,TGTGCCAGCAGTCATAGCAATCAGCCCCAGCATTTT
TRBV20-1,TRBJ1-1,-,TRBD1,CSARSDRGQLNTEAFF,TGCAGTGCTAGGTCGGACAGGGGGCAATTGAACACTGAAGCTTTCTTT
TRBV6-1,TRBJ1-2,few,-,CASIAKVARLENGYTF,TGTGCCAGCATCGCCAAGGTGGCCAGGTTAGAGAATGGCTACACCTTC
TRBV7-2,TRBJ1-6,few,TRBD1,CASSQDRVWGSPLHF,TGTGCCAGCAGCCAGGACAGGGTATGGGGATCACCCCTCCACTTT